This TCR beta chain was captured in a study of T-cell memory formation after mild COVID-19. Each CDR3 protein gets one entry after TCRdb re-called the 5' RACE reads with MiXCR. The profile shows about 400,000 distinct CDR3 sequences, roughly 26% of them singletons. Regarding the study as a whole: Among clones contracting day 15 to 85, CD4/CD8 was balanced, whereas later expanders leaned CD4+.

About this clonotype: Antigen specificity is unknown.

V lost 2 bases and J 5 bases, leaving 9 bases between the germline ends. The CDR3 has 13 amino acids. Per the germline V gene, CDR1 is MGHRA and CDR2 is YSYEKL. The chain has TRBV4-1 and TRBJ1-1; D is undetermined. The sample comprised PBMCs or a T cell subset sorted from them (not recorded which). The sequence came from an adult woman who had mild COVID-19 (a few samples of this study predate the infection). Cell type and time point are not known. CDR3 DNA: TGCGCCAGCAGCCAACGGGAAGTTACTGAAGCTTTCTTT. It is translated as CASSQREVTEAFF.